This T cell receptor beta chain was found in a study of human T cells and chemical hapten exposure. Whole-study context: 2% DPC was applied to 2 cm by 2 cm of upper inner arm skin for sensitization. Study-level results: Against controls, expanded TCRs gave rise to significantly more large CDR3 similarity clusters. Higher patch test scores went with higher counts of PT1 expanded TCRs.

This clonotype was counted at least ten times. Its antigen is still unknown. Indicated time point: patch test 3, about 24 weeks after DPC sensitization. Documented treatment: therapeutic diphenylcyclopropenone sensitization with weekly scalp DPC. Prior to application of each patch test, blood was drawn. The CDR3 loop spans 19 amino acids. V lost 5 bases and J lost 0, with 20 bases in between. Looked up from germline, CDR1 is KGHSH and CDR2 is LQKENI. TCRdb called the RACE reads again in MiXCR, with one record for every CDR3 protein. This table has 70,000 to 90,000 distinct CDR3 sequences, approximately 10% appearing once.

This sequence joins TRBV18 and TRBJ2-6, with D perhaps matching TRBD1 or TRBD2 (7 bases each). The origin of this receptor is a woman in her fifties or sixties with alopecia areata. Some clones in this sample may be carry-over from other donors' samples. Sequencing was performed on whole blood, taken in connection with sensitization to the hapten diphenylcyclopropenone (DPC). The CDR3 here is CASSTRGDSNFSGANVLTF. The CDR3, as DNA: TGTGCCAGCTCAACACGGGGGGACAGTAATTTCTCTGGGGCCAACGTCCTGACTTTC.